The T cell receptor (beta chain) described here comes from a study of blood T cells in healthy people across ages. Study results and caveats: Estimates of total diversity, which came from one million sequenced T cells, were considered to be underestimates.

Germline V gene data show CDR1 as SQVTM and CDR2 as ANQGSEA. V shed 6 bases and J 1 base; nucleotides not matched to a gene: 7. The CDR3 runs 15 residues. This clonotype has a handful of counts. Antigen specificity is unknown. A second PCR, run for about 6 to 11 cycles, used a sample-barcoded 5' primer plus a J-beta primer mix. Every cDNA was tagged by a template-switch adaptor with 12 random nucleotides. TCRdb reprocessed the 5' RACE reads with MiXCR, giving one entry per CDR3 protein. The sample has hundreds of thousands of distinct CDR3 sequences; roughly 32% are singletons. Sequencing was done on a sample of blood. This receptor was obtained from a woman older than 75 in good health. The chain carries TRBV29-1 and TRBJ2-2; 8 bases agree with TRBD1. The CDR3 spells CSVHRTGQNTGELFF. CDR3 in DNA: TGCAGCGTCCACCGGACAGGGCAGAACACCGGGGAGCTGTTTTTT.